This T cell receptor (beta chain) was profiled in a study of T cells in Graves' hyperthyroidism and ophthalmopathy. Overall study context: Blood from the periphery was taken at initial diagnosis, before any treatment.

Study results and limitations: Blood also showed most of the thyroid clonotypes that were expanded above 0.001. Ophthalmopathy got predicted by the model a median approximately six months before its onset.

Concerning this clonotype: The antigen is undetermined.

V gave up 2 bases and J gave up 6 bases, with 4 bases separating them. Per the germline V gene, CDR1 is MNHEY and CDR2 is SVGEGT. The CDR3 loop spans 12 amino acids. Template material for amplifying TCR beta CDR3 regions consisted of RNA transcripts. The HTBI primer set was used in a first-round RT-PCR of the TCR CDR3. Each CDR3 protein gets one entry after TCRdb re-called the multiplex PCR reads with MiXCR. The data contain around 380,000 distinct CDR3 sequences, roughly 12% of them seen just once; the ten biggest clones take up roughly 20%. The sequence was obtained from a man under 40 with Graves' hyperthyroidism that later progressed to Graves' ophthalmopathy. The sequenced material came from blood. The chain links TRBV6-2 or TRBV6-3 to TRBJ2-2; D call uncertain. CDR3 sequence reads: CASSYGAGELFF. CDR3 sequence (DNA): TGTGCCAGCAGTTACGGGGCCGGGGAGCTGTTTTTT.